This T cell receptor (beta chain) was documented in a study of identical twins. The CDR3 is made up of 12 amino acids. Germline CDR1 reads KGHSH; CDR2 reads LQKENI. Deletions cut 0 bases from V and 10 bases from J, with 9 bases between. MiXCR, run by TCRdb on the 5' RACE reads, gives a single entry per CDR3 protein. The table records approximately 680,000 distinct CDR3 sequences, roughly 6.6% of them present only once. This clonotype was seen repeatedly, ten times or more. The same data also contributed to another study, on yellow fever vaccine responses in identical twins.

Sequencing was performed on PBMCs. The chain carries TRBV18 and TRBJ1-1; D not resolved. The source of this sequence is a woman younger than 35 in good health. CDR3: CASSPPSWGAFF. Written as DNA, the CDR3 is TGTGCCAGCTCACCACCCTCATGGGGAGCTTTCTTT. Full variable domain (remainder filled in from reference TRBV18 and TRBJ1-1): NAGVMQNPRHLVRRRGQEARLRCSPMKGHSHVYWYRQLPEEGLKFMVYLQKENIIDESGMPKERFSAEFPKEGPSILRIQQVVRGDSAAYFCASSPPSWGAFFGQGTRLTVV.